These 27 T cell receptor beta chains were sequenced from one sample in a study of tumor-infiltrating lymphocytes in localized non-small cell lung cancer. The repertoire was sequenced with immunoSEQ multiplex PCR; TCRdb's copy has only in-frame clones and lacks some. The sample contains about 15,000 clones, about 69% of which appear only once. The source material was lung tumor tissue. These receptor sequences come from a human donor with non-small cell lung cancer.

V usage is TRBV27 and J usage is TRBJ1-5; 10 nucleotides line up with TRBD1. The V gene's germline CDR1 is MNHEY and CDR2 SMNVEV (reference sequence). The CDR3 is 14 amino acids. V shed 6 bases and J 8 bases; nucleotides not matched to a gene: 7. DNA of the CDR3: TGTGCCAGCAGATCGACAGGGGGCCTTGAGCCCCAGCATTTT. Translated: CASRSTGGLEPQHF.

The chain recombines TRBV19 with TRBJ2-7; perhaps TRBD2 as D (6 bases). This CDR3 contains 14 residues. Deletions cut 5 bases from V and 2 bases from J, with 13 bases between. CDR1 is LNHDA, CDR2 SQIVND, per germline (reference sequence). Written as DNA, the CDR3 is TGTGCCAGTAGTGCTTCGGGACTCCCCTACGAGCAGTACTTC. Its protein is CASSASGLPYEQYF.

The J gene is TRBJ2-7, the V gene TRBV6-1; a possible D gene is TRBD2 (5 bases). The V and J ends lost 2 bases and 1 base respectively, with 9 bases between them. This CDR3 is 14 amino acids long. CDR1 is MNHNS and CDR2 is SASEGT in the germline V gene. The CDR3 region is CASSEQRRSYEQYF. As DNA, the CDR3 is TGTGCCAGCAGTGAACAGCGGCGTTCCTACGAGCAGTACTTC.

This chain uses TRBV5-6 with TRBJ2-7; unclear D gene. V was trimmed by 4 bases and J by 0 bases, leaving 11 bases between them. The CDR3 has 14 amino acids. Germline-derived CDR1 and CDR2 are SGHDT and YYEEEE. The DNA for the CDR3 is TGTGCCAGCAGCCCTTCAGGAGACTCCTACGAGCAGTACTTC. It encodes CASSPSGDSYEQYF.

Sample share makes this clone medium-sized. The chain links TRBV30 to TRBJ1-2; 8 bases align to TRBD1. The V segment lost 3 bases and the J segment 4 bases; nucleotides outside the gene matches: 7. The CDR3 length is 14 residues. In germline, CDR1 is GTSNPN, CDR2 SVGIG (reference sequence). CDR3 residues: CAWSRGQEGYGYTF. The CDR3 region has the DNA TGTGCCTGGAGCCGGGGACAGGAGGGCTATGGCTACACCTTC.

This clone is a singleton in its sample. The rearrangement joins TRBV10-3 to TRBJ2-3; D is uncertain. Germline V gene sequence: CDR1 ENHRY, CDR2 SYGVKD. CDR3 size: 19 residues. V lost 9 bases to trimming and J lost 0 bases, with 28 bases between them. CDR3 bases: TGTGCCATTGCCTCTAGGCCGTTTGTTATACCATCTAGCACAGATACGCAGTATTTT. Its translation is CAIASRPFVIPSSTDTQYF.

The chain recombines TRBV27 with TRBJ2-7; D is unclear. Trimming removed 0 bases at V and 3 bases at J, with 12 bases between. The CDR3 runs 15 residues. Germline CDR1 reads MNHEY; CDR2 reads SMNVEV (reference sequence). The CDR3 DNA reads as TGTGCCAGCAGTTTATCGATGGACCTTCACTACGAGCAGTACTTC. Translating gives CASSLSMDLHYEQYF.

In nucleotides, the CDR3 is TGTGCCAGCAGCCAAAGAGGGGATGAGCAGTTCTTC. Protein product: CASSQRGDEQFF. The J gene is TRBJ2-1, the V gene TRBV4-2; D could derive from TRBD1 or TRBD2 (5 bases each). Trimming stripped 2 bases from V and 8 bases from J, with 7 bases between. The CDR3 is made up of 12 amino acids. CDR1 is LGHNA, CDR2 YNFKEQ, per germline.

This clone turned up a few times. J is TRBJ2-5 and V is TRBV9; 12 bases agree with TRBD2. Losses at the gene ends were 4 bases for V and 5 bases for J; bases not matched to a gene: 6. The CDR3 has 15 amino acids. CDR1 is SGDLS, CDR2 YYNGEE, per germline. Here the CDR3 reads CASSTGLAGSETQYF. The CDR3 region has the DNA TGTGCCAGCAGCACCGGACTAGCGGGAAGTGAGACCCAGTACTTC.

This chain connects TRBV6-5 to TRBJ1-5; D possibly corresponds to TRBD1 (6 bases). Germline-derived CDR1 and CDR2 are MNHEY and SVGAGI. The CDR3 runs 15 residues. Trimming left V 6 bases short and J 4 bases short, with 16 bases between. The CDR3 DNA is TGTGCCAGCAGGTCCCCCAGGGGACCGAATCAGCCCCAGCATTTT. Amino acid sequence: CASRSPRGPNQPQHF.

The genes are TRBV5-6 and TRBJ1-1; no clear D gene. Looked up from germline, CDR1 is SGHDT and CDR2 is YYEEEE. Trimming shortened V by 1 base and J by 0 bases, and 4 bases separated the two germline ends. The CDR3 sequence is 13 residues long. The CDR3 region has the DNA TGTGCCAGCAGCTTGCCGATGAACACTGAAGCTTTCTTT. Translated, it gives CASSLPMNTEAFF.

V gene TRBV5-1 combines with J gene TRBJ2-7; 9 bases fit TRBD1. This CDR3 contains 14 residues. CDR1 and CDR2 (germline): SGHRS, YFSETQ. Trimming cost V 4 bases and J 3 bases; bases outside gene matches: 5. This CDR3 is CASSDLTGGYEQYF. The CDR3, as DNA: TGCGCCAGCAGCGACCTGACAGGGGGCTACGAGCAGTACTTC.

J is TRBJ2-7 and V is TRBV5-6; the D gene could be TRBD1 or TRBD2 (5 bases each). CDR3 length equals 12 residues. V was shortened by 7 bases and J by 2 bases, with 10 bases between the two germline ends. Looked up from germline, CDR1 is SGHDT and CDR2 is YYEEEE. CDR3 protein: CASGGPTYEQYF. Written as DNA, the CDR3 is TGTGCCAGCGGGGGTCCAACCTACGAGCAGTACTTC.

The rearrangement links TRBV4-1 to TRBJ1-3; maybe TRBD1 (5 bases). This CDR3 region has 17 residues. Germline V gene lookup returns CDR1 MGHRA and CDR2 YSYEKL. Deletions cut 0 bases from V and 8 bases from J, with 20 bases between. This CDR3 reads CASSQDPRTHAADTIYF. The CDR3 nucleotides are TGCGCCAGCAGCCAAGACCCCCGGACACATGCGGCGGACACCATATATTTT.

V gene TRBV7-9 combines with J gene TRBJ2-7; possible D gene TRBD1, 5 bases. The V gene's germline CDR1 is SEHNR and CDR2 FQNEAQ (reference sequence). This CDR3 is built from 14 residues. Trimming left V 5 bases short and J 4 bases short, with 15 bases between. Here the CDR3 reads CASSPRTRTYEQYF. Written as DNA, the CDR3 is TGTGCCAGCAGCCCTCGGACACGGACGTACGAGCAGTACTTC.

As regards this clone: This is likely an artifact of a read error, given a far larger clone one base away. This chain joins TRBV4-2 and TRBJ2-5, with D hard to call. CDR3 length: 13 residues. V lost 1 base and J 5 bases, leaving 8 bases between the germline ends. Per germline, CDR1 LGHNA and CDR2 YNFKEQ. CDR3 coding DNA: TGTGCCAGCAGCCAAGGATTAGAGGAGACCCAGTACTTC. Protein: CASSQGLEETQYF.

V gene TRBV9 combines with J gene TRBJ2-1; tentatively, D is TRBD1 (5 bases). CDR1 is SGDLS and CDR2 is YYNGEE in the germline V gene. This CDR3 region has 15 residues. With 2 bases removed from V and 8 bases from J, the gap between germline ends came to 17 bases. CDR3 sequence: CASSVDSPLGDEQFF. The CDR3 region has the DNA TGTGCCAGCAGCGTCGACAGCCCTCTCGGCGATGAGCAGTTCTTC. Full variable domain (rest looked up from reference TRBV9 and TRBJ2-1): DSGVTQTPKHLITATGQRVTLRCSPRSGDLSVYWYQQSLDQGLQFLIQYYNGEERAKGNILERFSAQQFPDLHSELNLSSLELGDSALYFCASSVDSPLGDEQFFGPGTRLTVL.

The rearrangement links TRBV9 to TRBJ2-1, with D possibly being TRBD2 (6 bases). Deletions cut 3 bases from V and 6 bases from J, with 16 bases between. This CDR3 is 15 amino acids long. Germline V CDR1 and CDR2: SGDLS, YYNGEE. CDR3 sequence (DNA): TGTGCCAGCAGCGCCGGGACTCTTGGGGCCAATGAGCAGTTCTTC. Protein: CASSAGTLGANEQFF.

The chain combines TRBV30 with TRBJ1-2; D remains unclear. The germline V gene encodes CDR1 GTSNPN and CDR2 SVGIG (reference sequence). The CDR3 sequence is 14 residues long. Trimming removed 5 bases at V and 2 bases at J, with 15 bases between. CDR3 in DNA: TGTGCCTGGGCCAAAATAACGGTGAACTATGGCTACACCTTC. Amino acid sequence: CAWAKITVNYGYTF.

This clone was detected a few times. Other DNA sequences in the same sample also yield this CDR3. V and J are TRBV2 and TRBJ2-7, with 7 positions matching TRBD2. Trimming took 5 bases from V and 7 from J; bases not matched to a gene: 5. This CDR3 comprises 12 residues. CDR1 is SNHLY and CDR2 is FYNNEI in the germline V gene. This chain's CDR3 is CASSSDSGEQYF. CDR3 DNA: TGTGCCAGCAGTTCTGATAGCGGGGAGCAGTACTTC. Full variable domain (outside the CDR3, taken from reference TRBV2 and TRBJ2-7): EPEVTQTPSHQVTQMGQEVILRCVPISNHLYFYWYRQILGQKVEFLVSFYNNEISEKSEIFDDQFSVERPDGSNFTLKIRSTKLEDSAMYFCASSSDSGEQYFGPGTRLTVT.

The V call is TRBV7-7, the J call TRBJ2-2, with TRBD1 matching over 7 bases. Looked up from germline, CDR1 is SSHAT and CDR2 is FNYEAQ (reference sequence). Unmatched junction bases numbered 6, after V lost 5 bases and J lost 0 bases. The CDR3 spans 16 residues. CDR3 nucleotide sequence: TGTGCCAGCAGCCTCGGGACAGTTACGAACACCGGGGAGCTGTTTTTT. Its translation is CASSLGTVTNTGELFF.

This chain connects TRBV30 to TRBJ1-5, with 8 nucleotides matching TRBD1. V lost 2 bases to trimming and J lost 2 bases; unmatched junction nucleotides: 8. This CDR3 is 16 amino acids long. The germline gives CDR1 GTSNPN, CDR2 SVGIG (reference sequence). CDR3 nucleotides: TGTGCCTGGAGTTATGGGACAGGCCTCCGCAATCAGCCCCAGCATTTT. Encoded protein: CAWSYGTGLRNQPQHF.

The chain carries TRBV4-2 and TRBJ2-1; D perhaps matches TRBD2 (6 bases). In germline, CDR1 is LGHNA, CDR2 YNFKEQ. V was clipped by 4 bases and J by 4 bases, with 23 bases between them. This CDR3 contains 18 residues. The CDR3 loop is CASSPLGIADLTYNEQFF. The CDR3, as DNA: TGTGCCAGCAGCCCCCTGGGTATAGCGGACCTCACTTACAATGAGCAGTTCTTC.

The rearrangement links TRBV5-1 to TRBJ2-5; no clear D. The germline V gene encodes CDR1 SGHRS and CDR2 YFSETQ. V gave up 0 bases and J gave up 0 bases, with 6 bases separating them. There are 14 residues in the CDR3. The CDR3 loop is CASSLGEYQETQYF. DNA for the CDR3: TGCGCCAGCAGCTTGGGAGAGTACCAAGAGACCCAGTACTTC.

The chain recombines TRBV20-1 with TRBJ2-3; D is ambiguous. Trimming stripped 5 bases from V and 4 bases from J, with 7 bases between. Germline V lookup: CDR1 DFQATT, CDR2 SNEGSKA (reference sequence). CDR3 length equals 11 residues. CDR3 residues: CSAPIPDTQYF. For the CDR3, the DNA is TGCAGTGCTCCTATTCCAGATACGCAGTATTTT.

The chain recombines TRBV7-9 with TRBJ2-1; no definite D call. V was trimmed by 3 bases and J by 0 bases, leaving 12 bases between them. CDR3 size: 16 residues. Per the germline V gene, CDR1 is SEHNR and CDR2 is FQNEAQ (reference sequence). CDR3 region: CASSFVLRSSYNEQFF. The CDR3 region has the DNA TGTGCCAGCAGCTTCGTCCTCCGCAGCTCCTACAATGAGCAGTTCTTC.

The CDR3 sequence: CASSYTEFDYNEQFF. CDR3 nucleotide sequence: TGTGCCAGCAGCTACACAGAGTTCGACTACAATGAGCAGTTCTTC. The chain is built from TRBV7-6 and TRBJ2-1; no definite D call. Germline V lookup: CDR1 SGHVS, CDR2 FNYEAQ. V was trimmed by 4 bases and J by 3 bases, leaving 13 bases between them. This CDR3 contains 15 residues.